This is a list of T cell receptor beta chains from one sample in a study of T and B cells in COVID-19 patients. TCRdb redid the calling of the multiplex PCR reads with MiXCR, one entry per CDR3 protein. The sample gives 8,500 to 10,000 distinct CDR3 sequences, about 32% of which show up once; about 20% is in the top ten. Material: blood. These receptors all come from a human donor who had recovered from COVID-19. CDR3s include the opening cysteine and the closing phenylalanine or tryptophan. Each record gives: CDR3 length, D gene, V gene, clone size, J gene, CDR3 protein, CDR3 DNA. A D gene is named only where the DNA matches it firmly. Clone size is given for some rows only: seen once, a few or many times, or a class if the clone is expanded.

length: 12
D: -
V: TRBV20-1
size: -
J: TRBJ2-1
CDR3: CSARPDSYEQFF
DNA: TGCAGTGCTAGGCCCGACTCTTATGAGCAGTTCTTC

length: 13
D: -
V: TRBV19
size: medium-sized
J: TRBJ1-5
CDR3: CASSDHSNQPQHF
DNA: TGTGCCAGTTCGGACCATAGCAATCAGCCCCAGCATTTT

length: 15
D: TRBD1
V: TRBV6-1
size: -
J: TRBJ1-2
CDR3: CASSDQQGYDYVYTF
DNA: TGTGCCAGCAGCGATCAACAGGGGTATGACTATGTCTACACCTTC

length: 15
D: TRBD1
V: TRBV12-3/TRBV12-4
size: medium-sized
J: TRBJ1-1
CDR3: CASSLAWTGNGEAFF
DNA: TGTGCCAGCAGTTTAGCCTGGACAGGGAACGGTGAAGCTTTCTTT

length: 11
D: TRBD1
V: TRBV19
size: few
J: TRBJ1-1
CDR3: CASLRGAEAFF
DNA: TGTGCCAGCCTCAGGGGGGCTGAAGCTTTCTTT

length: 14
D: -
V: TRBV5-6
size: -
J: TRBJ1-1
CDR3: CASSLTGYGTEAFF
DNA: TGTGCCAGCAGCTTGACAGGGTATGGGACTGAAGCTTTCTTT

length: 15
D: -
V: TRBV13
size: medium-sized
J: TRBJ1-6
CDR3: CASLRSGLWNSPLHF
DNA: TGTGCCAGCTTGAGGTCGGGTTTATGGAATTCACCCCTCCACTTT

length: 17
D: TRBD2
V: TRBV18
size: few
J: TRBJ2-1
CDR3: CASSRTSGGWSYNEQFF
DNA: TGTGCCAGCTCCCGAACTAGCGGGGGCTGGTCCTACAATGAGCAGTTCTTC

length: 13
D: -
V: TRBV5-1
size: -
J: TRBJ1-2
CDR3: CASSPDSSYGYTF
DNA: TGCGCCAGCAGCCCAGACAGCTCCTATGGCTACACCTTC

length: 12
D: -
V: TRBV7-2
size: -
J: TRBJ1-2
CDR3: CASSLETVGYTF
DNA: TGTGCCAGCAGCTTAGAGACAGTAGGCTACACCTTC

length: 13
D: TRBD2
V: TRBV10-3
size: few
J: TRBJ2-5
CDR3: CAISYGGGETQYF
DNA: TGTGCCATCAGTTACGGCGGGGGGGAGACCCAGTACTTC

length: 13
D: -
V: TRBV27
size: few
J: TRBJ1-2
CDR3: CASSLKGNYGYTF
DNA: TGTGCCAGCAGTTTAAAAGGGAACTATGGCTACACCTTC

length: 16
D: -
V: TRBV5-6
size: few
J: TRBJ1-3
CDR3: CASSFSPSSSGNTIYF
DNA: TGTGCCAGCAGCTTTTCCCCCAGCTCCTCTGGAAACACCATATATTTT

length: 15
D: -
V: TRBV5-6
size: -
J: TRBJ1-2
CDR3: CASSLVGQGLYGYTF
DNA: TGTGCCAGCAGCTTGGTCGGCCAGGGCCTTTATGGCTACACCTTC

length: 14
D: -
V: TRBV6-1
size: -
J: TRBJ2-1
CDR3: CASNRAVAYNEQFF
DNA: TGTGCCAGCAATAGGGCCGTGGCCTACAATGAGCAGTTCTTC

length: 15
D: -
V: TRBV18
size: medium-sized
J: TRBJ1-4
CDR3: CASSRQGTTNEKLFF
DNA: TGTGCCAGCTCACGCCAGGGAACAACTAATGAAAAACTGTTTTTT

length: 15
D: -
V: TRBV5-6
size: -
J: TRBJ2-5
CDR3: CASSFGREVGETQYF
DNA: TGTGCCAGCAGCTTCGGCAGGGAGGTGGGAGAGACCCAGTACTTC

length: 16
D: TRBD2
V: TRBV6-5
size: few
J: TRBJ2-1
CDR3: CASSYPTGTTPNEQFF
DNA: TGTGCCAGCAGTTACCCAACCGGGACTACACCCAATGAGCAGTTCTTC

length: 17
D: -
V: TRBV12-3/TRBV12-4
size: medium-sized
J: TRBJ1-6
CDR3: CASSLGTFASYNSPLHF
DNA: TGTGCCAGCAGTTTGGGGACTTTCGCCTCCTATAATTCACCCCTCCACTTT

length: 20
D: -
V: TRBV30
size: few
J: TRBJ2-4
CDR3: CAWSEPLDSETFSTSNIQYF
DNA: -

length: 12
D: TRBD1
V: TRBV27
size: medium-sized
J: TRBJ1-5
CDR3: CASGQGGQPQHF
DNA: TGTGCCAGCGGGCAGGGGGGTCAGCCCCAGCATTTT

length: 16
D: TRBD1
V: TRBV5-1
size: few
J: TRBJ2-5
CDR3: CASSLGGQGRGETQYF
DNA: TGCGCCAGCAGCTTGGGGGGACAGGGTCGGGGAGAGACCCAGTACTTC

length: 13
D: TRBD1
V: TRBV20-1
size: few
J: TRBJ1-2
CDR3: CSATTGGENGYTF
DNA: TGCAGTGCCACGACAGGGGGCGAAAATGGCTACACCTTC

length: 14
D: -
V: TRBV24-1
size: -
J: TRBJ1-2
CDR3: CATTRTHSYYGYTF
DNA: TGTGCCACCACCCGAACACACTCCTACTATGGCTACACCTTC

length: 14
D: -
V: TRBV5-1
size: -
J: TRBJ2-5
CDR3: CASRRGTEQETQYF
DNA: TGCGCCAGTCGCCGGGGGACAGAACAAGAGACCCAGTACTTC

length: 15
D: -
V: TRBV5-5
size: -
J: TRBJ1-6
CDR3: CASSSHPRGNSPLHF
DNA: TGTGCCAGCAGCTCTCACCCACGGGGTAATTCACCCCTCCACTTT

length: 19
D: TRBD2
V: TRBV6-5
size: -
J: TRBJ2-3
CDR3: CASSYSTSGGERGTDTQYF
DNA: TGTGCCAGCAGTTACTCGACTAGCGGGGGGGAGAGGGGCACAGATACGCAGTATTTT

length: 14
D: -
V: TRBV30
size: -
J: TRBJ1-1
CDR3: CAWSFDRTSVEAFF
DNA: TGTGCCTGGAGTTTTGACAGGACATCGGTCGAAGCTTTCTTT

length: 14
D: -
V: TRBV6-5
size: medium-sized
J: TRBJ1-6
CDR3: CASSRVPPDSPLHF
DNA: TGTGCCAGCAGTCGCGTACCTCCAGATTCACCCCTCCACTTT

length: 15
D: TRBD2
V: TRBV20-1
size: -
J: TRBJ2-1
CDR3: CSARGTSGVYNEQFF
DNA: TGCAGTGCTAGAGGCACTAGCGGGGTGTACAATGAGCAGTTCTTC

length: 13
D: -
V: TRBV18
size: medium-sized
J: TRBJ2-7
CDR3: CASSPGGDYEQYF
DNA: TGTGCCAGCTCACCAGGCGGGGACTACGAGCAGTACTTC

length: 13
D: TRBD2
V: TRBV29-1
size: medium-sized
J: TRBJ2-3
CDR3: CSVRGGAADTQYF
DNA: TGCAGCGTCCGGGGGGGCGCAGCAGATACGCAGTATTTT

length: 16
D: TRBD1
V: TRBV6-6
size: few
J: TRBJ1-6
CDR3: CASSYRDRAFDSPLHF
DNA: TGTGCCAGCAGTTATCGGGACAGGGCGTTTGATTCACCCCTCCACTTT

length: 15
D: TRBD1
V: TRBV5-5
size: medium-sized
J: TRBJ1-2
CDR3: CASSLGTATDYGYTF
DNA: TGTGCCAGCAGCCTAGGGACAGCGACAGACTATGGCTACACCTTC

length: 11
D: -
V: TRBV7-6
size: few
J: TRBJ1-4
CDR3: CASSLNSQLFF
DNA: TGTGCCAGCAGCTTAAACTCCCAACTGTTTTTT

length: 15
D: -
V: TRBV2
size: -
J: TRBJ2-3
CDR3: CASSDRGRGTDTQYF
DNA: TGTGCCAGCAGTGACCGAGGGAGAGGCACAGATACGCAGTATTTT

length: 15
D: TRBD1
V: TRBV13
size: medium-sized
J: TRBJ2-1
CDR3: CASSLEGAPYNEQFF
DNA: TGTGCCAGCAGCTTAGAGGGGGCCCCCTACAATGAGCAGTTCTTC

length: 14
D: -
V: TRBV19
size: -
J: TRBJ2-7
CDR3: CASSRDGLSYEQYF
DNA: TGTGCCAGTAGTAGGGACGGACTCTCCTACGAGCAGTACTTC

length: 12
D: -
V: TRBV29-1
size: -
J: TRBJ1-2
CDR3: CSVEESSYNYTF
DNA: TGCAGCGTTGAAGAGAGTAGTTATAACTACACCTTC

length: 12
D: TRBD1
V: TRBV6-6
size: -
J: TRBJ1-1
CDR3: CASSPGQGVAFF
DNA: TGTGCCAGCAGTCCCGGACAGGGGGTAGCTTTCTTT

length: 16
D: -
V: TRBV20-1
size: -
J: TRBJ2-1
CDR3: CSARDRRQEGYNEQFF
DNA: TGCAGTGCTAGAGATCGGAGGCAGGAAGGCTACAATGAGCAGTTCTTC

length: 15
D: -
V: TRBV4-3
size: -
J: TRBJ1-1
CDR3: CASSQDRGADTEAFF
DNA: TGCGCCAGCAGCCAAGATCGGGGGGCGGACACTGAAGCTTTCTTT

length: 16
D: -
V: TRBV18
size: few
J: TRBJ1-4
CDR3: CASSPRLDMDFEKLFF
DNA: TGTGCCAGCTCACCCCGGCTGGACATGGACTTTGAAAAACTGTTTTTT

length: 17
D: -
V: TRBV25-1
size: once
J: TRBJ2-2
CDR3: CASSERGGEEVPGELFF
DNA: TGTGCCAGCAGTGAAAGGGGGGGGGAAGAGGTCCCCGGGGAGCTGTTTTTT

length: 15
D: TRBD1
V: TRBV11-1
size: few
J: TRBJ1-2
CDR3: CASSPAPDRVYGYTF
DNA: TGTGCCAGCAGCCCAGCCCCTGACAGGGTCTATGGCTACACCTTC

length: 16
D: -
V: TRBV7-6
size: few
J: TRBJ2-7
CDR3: CASSLRARGLSGEQYF
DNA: TGTGCCAGCAGCTTAAGGGCTCGGGGCTTGAGCGGGGAGCAGTACTTC

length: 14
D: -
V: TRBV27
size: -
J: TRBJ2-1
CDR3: CASSVSGTYNEQFF
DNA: TGTGCCAGCAGTGTTAGCGGAACATACAATGAGCAGTTCTTC

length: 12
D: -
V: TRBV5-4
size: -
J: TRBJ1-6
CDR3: CASSPLTSPLHF
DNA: TGTGCCAGCAGCCCCCTGACTTCACCCCTCCACTTT

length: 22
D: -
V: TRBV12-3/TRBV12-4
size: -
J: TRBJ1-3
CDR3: CASSFDRGSLETPLILERAPYF
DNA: -

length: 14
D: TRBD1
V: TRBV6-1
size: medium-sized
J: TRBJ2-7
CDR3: CASSEWTGGYEQYF
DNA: TGTGCCAGCAGTGAATGGACAGGGGGCTACGAGCAGTACTTC

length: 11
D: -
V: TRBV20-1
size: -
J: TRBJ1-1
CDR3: CSAREAGRAFF
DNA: TGCAGTGCTAGAGAGGCGGGGAGAGCTTTCTTT

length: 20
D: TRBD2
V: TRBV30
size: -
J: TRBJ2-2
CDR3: CAWGRRPGTSGGGNTGELFF
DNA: TGTGCCTGGGGGAGGCGCCCAGGGACTAGCGGGGGGGGGAACACCGGGGAGCTGTTTTTT

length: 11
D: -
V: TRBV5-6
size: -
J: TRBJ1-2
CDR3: CASSLHRVYTF
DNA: TGTGCCAGCAGCCTGCACAGGGTCTACACCTTC

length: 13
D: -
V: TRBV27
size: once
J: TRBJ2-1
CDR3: CASSPDSHNEQFF
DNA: TGTGCCAGCAGCCCCGACAGCCACAATGAGCAGTTCTTC

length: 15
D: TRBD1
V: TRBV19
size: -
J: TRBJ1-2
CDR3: CASSINEGAVYGYTF
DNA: TGTGCCAGTAGTATTAATGAGGGGGCAGTCTATGGCTACACCTTC